This T cell receptor (beta chain) is from a study of control samples from healthy donors and cancer patients. Using immunoSEQ multiplex PCR, the repertoire was profiled, and TCRdb retains in-frame clones only, with some absent. The data show about 130,000 clones, over 80% seen once. Sequenced input: blood. The origin of this receptor is a woman in her fifties or sixties in good health.

CDR3 protein: CASSYTPLDRVENEKLFF. The CDR3 DNA reads TGTGCCAGCAGTTATACCCCATTGGACCGGGTGGAGAATGAAAAACTGTTTTTT. The chain uses TRBV6-2 or TRBV6-3 and TRBJ1-4, with D uncertain. V lost 3 bases and J lost 5, with 22 bases in between. CDR3 length: 18 amino acids. Germline V lookup: CDR1 MNHEY, CDR2 SVGEGT.